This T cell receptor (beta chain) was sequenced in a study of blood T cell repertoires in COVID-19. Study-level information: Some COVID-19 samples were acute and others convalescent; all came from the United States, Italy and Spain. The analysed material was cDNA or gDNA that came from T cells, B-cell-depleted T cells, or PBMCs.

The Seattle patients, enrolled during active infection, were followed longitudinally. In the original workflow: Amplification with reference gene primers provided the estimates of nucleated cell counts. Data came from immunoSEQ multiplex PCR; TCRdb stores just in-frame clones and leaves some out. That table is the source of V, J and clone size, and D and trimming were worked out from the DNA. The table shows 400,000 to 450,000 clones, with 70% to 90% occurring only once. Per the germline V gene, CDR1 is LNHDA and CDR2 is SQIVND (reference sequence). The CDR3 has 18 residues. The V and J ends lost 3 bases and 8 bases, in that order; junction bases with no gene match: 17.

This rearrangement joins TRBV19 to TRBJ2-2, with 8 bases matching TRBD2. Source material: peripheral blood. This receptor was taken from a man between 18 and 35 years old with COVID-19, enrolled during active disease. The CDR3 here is CASSIPRFNGRASGELFF. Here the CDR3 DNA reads TGTGCCAGTAGTATCCCGAGATTCAACGGGAGGGCCTCGGGGGAGCTGTTTTTT.